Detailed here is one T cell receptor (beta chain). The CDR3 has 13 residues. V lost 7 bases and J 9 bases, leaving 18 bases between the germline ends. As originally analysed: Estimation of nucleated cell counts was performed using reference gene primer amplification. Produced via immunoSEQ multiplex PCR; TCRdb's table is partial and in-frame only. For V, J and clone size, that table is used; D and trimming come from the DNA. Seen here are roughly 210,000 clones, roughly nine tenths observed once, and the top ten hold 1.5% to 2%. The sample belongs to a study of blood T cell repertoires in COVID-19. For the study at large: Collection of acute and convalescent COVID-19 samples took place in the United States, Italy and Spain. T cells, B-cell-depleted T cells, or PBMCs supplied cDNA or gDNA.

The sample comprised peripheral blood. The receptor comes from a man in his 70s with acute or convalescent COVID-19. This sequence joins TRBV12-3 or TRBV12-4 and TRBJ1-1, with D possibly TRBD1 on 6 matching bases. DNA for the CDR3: TGTGCCAGCAACCCGGGGGGCCGTGGAAAAGCTTTCTTT. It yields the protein CASNPGGRGKAFF.